The clone carrying this TCR beta chain showed up just a few times. Its specificity is not known. The data belong to a study of T-cell memory formation after mild COVID-19. V gave up 2 bases and J gave up 7 bases; unmatched junction bases: 6. The CDR3 runs to 15 residues. Notes on the study in general: For contracting clones, CD4+ ones sat mainly in CM and EM, CD8+ in EMRA.

TCRdb fed the 5' RACE reads into MiXCR, producing one record per CDR3 protein. This sample has under 200,000 distinct CDR3 sequences, with under 14% found just once. Specimen: PBMCs or a T cell subset sorted from them (not recorded which). The sequence derives from a man between 18 and 29 years old who had mild COVID-19 (a few samples of this study predate the infection). Cell type and time point are not known. The chain joins TRBV12-3 or TRBV12-4 to TRBJ2-1, with TRBD2 identical over 9 bases. The CDR3, as DNA: TGTGCCAGCAGTTTAAGCAGCGGGGGGCATAATGAGCAGTTCTTC. Amino acid sequence: CASSLSSGGHNEQFF.